This TCR beta chain was recorded in a study of T cell responses to AZD1222 COVID-19 vaccine. A remark on this clone: Its antigen is undetermined.

Germline V CDR1 and CDR2: SNHLY, FYNNEI. With 0 bases removed from V and 6 bases from J, the gap between germline ends came to 18 bases. This CDR3 comprises 17 residues. Here immunoSEQ multiplex PCR was the method, and the copy in TCRdb shows in-frame clones only, minus some. The sample consists of roughly 150,000 clones, 75% to 95% of them appearing once. Study-level findings and limits: Regions left unmutated in variants are reportedly the target of nearly half of spike-specific TCRs. Every sample of the repertoires postdated the peak T cell response. Receipt of two AZD1222 doses was followed by a rise in Spike-specific TCR breadth and depth. Females made up more of the donors, who were largely white British, and clonal diversity may have come out too low.

The clonotype comes from an adult in good health. The chain joins TRBV2 to TRBJ1-3, with D maybe TRBD1 (6 bases). Source: peripheral blood, taken on day 0 of AZD1222 vaccination. The CDR3: CASSEARQAGRPNTIYF. The DNA for the CDR3 is TGTGCCAGCAGTGAAGCGCGACAGGCGGGTAGGCCAAACACCATATATTTT. Variable domain in full (rest from reference TRBV2 and TRBJ1-3): EPEVTQTPSHQVTQMGQEVILRCVPISNHLYFYWYRQILGQKVEFLVSFYNNEISEKSEIFDDQFSVERPDGSNFTLKIRSTKLEDSAMYFCASSEARQAGRPNTIYFGEGSWLTVV.